This T cell receptor beta chain originates from a study of OX40 agonist ivuxolimab in advanced cancers. Study in general: Cohort: more than 75% men, mean age approximately 64, aged roughly 20 to 79. Whole-study results and caveats: The mean number of expanded clones was higher in CD8+ T cells than in CD4+.

Germline assignment: CDR1 LGHNT and CDR2 FRNRAP. V lost 5 bases, J lost 0 bases, and 17 bases lay in between. This CDR3 comprises 18 residues. Assay: immunoSEQ multiplex PCR; the TCRdb copy retains only in-frame clones and omits some. The sample shows tens of thousands of clones, less than 95% of them seen only once. As for this clone: Its specificity is not known.

J is TRBJ2-6 and V is TRBV12-5, with unresolved D. This material consisted of CD4+ or CD8+ T cells sorted from blood, taken in a trial of the OX40 agonist ivuxolimab. This TCR was sampled from an adult with an advanced solid tumor such as melanoma, head and neck, liver or kidney cancer. The DNA of the CDR3 is TGTGCTAGTGGTAGAGGTGGCGAAACCCGCTCTGGGGCCAACGTCCTGACTTTC. Its translation: CASGRGGETRSGANVLTF.